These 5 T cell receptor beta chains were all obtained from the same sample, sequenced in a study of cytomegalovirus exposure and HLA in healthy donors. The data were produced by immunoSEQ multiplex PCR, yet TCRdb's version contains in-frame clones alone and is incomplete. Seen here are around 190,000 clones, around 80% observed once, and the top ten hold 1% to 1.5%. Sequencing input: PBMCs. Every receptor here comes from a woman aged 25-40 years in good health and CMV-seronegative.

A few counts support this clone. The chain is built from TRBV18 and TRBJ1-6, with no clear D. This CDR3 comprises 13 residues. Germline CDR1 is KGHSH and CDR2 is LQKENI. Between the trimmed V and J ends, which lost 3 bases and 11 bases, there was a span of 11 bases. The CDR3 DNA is TGTGCCAGCTCACCTATCGGAGTGCCACCCCTCCACTTT. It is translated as CASSPIGVPPLHF.

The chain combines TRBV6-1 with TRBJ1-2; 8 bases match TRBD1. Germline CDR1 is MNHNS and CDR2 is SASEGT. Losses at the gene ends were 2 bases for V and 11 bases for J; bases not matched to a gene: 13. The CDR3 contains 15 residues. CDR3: CASSERRDRIGGYTF. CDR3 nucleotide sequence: TGTGCCAGCAGTGAAAGGAGGGACAGGATTGGCGGTTACACCTTC.

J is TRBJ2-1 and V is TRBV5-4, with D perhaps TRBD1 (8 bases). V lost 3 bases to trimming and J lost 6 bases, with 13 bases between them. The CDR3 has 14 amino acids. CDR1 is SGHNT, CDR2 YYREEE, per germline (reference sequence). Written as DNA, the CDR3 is TGTGCCAGCAGCTCGAACAGGGGGGGCAATGAGCAGTTCTTC. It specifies CASSSNRGGNEQFF.

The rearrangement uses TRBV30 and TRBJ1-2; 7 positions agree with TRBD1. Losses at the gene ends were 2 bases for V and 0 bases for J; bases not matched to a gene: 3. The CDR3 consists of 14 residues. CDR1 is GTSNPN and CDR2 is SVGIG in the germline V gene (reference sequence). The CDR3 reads CAWSKGTANYGYTF. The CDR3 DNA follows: TGTGCCTGGAGTAAGGGGACAGCTAACTATGGCTACACCTTC.

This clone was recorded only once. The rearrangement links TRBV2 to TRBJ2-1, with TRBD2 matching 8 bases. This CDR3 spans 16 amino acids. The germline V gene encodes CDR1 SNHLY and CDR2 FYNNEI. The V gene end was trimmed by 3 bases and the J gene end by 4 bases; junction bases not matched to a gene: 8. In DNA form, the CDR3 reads TGTGCCAGCAGTGAGTTCTTGAGCGGGGGTTACAATGAGCAGTTCTTC. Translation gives CASSEFLSGGYNEQFF.